What follows are 9 T cell receptor beta chains derived from one specimen sequenced in a study of blood T cell repertoires in COVID-19. The method was immunoSEQ multiplex PCR; TCRdb's version includes in-frame clones alone and lacks a portion of them. Among 51,000 or so clones, about 83% were seen once, and the ten largest hold around 7.2%. The sample consisted of peripheral blood. The origin of the receptors is a man aged 70 or older with active COVID-19.

This sequence joins TRBV5-1 and TRBJ2-3, with 8 bases lining up with TRBD1. The CDR3 totals 15 residues. The ends lost 0 bases at V and 4 bases at J; junction bases unmatched: 4. Germline V lookup: CDR1 SGHRS, CDR2 YFSETQ. This chain's CDR3 is CASSLEPGGADTQYF. The CDR3 region has the DNA TGCGCCAGCAGCTTGGAGCCAGGGGGCGCAGATACGCAGTATTTT.

This clone has just one count. The chain recombines TRBV18 with TRBJ2-7, with D possibly TRBD2 on 7 matching bases. V was shortened by 2 bases and J by 5 bases, with 28 bases between the two germline ends. The CDR3 consists of 19 residues. Germline V lookup: CDR1 KGHSH, CDR2 LQKENI. The CDR3 protein is CASSPDRGAPSPKRNEQYF. Here the CDR3 DNA reads TGTGCCAGCTCACCAGACCGGGGGGCACCCTCTCCTAAGCGAAACGAGCAGTACTTC.

The chain joins TRBV6-5 to TRBJ1-5, with D perhaps matching TRBD1 (5 bases). From germline, CDR1 is MNHEY and CDR2 SVGAGI. V lost 0 bases and J lost 2, with 8 bases in between. This CDR3 spans 15 amino acids. CDR3 protein: CASSYSWGGNQPQHF. In DNA form, the CDR3 reads TGTGCCAGCAGTTACTCTTGGGGGGGCAATCAGCCCCAGCATTTT.

The chain carries TRBV4-3 and TRBJ1-2; the D is unclear. From germline, CDR1 is LGHNA and CDR2 YSLEER. CDR3 length equals 14 residues. Trimming shortened V by 0 bases and J by 8 bases, and 13 bases separated the two germline ends. Here the CDR3 DNA reads TGCGCCAGCAGCCAAGATGCGGGTCTTGGAGGCTACACCTTC. Its translation: CASSQDAGLGGYTF.

The chain joins TRBV5-1 to TRBJ1-6, with no clear D. The CDR3 is 15 residues long. Trimming took off 1 base at V and 3 bases at J, with 8 bases between the two ends. From germline, CDR1 is SGHRS and CDR2 YFSETQ. The CDR3 DNA reads TGCGCCAGCAGCTTGTCCGGTATCTATAATTCACCCCTCCACTTT. Translating it yields CASSLSGIYNSPLHF. The entire variable domain, with the rest obtained from reference TRBV5-1 and TRBJ1-6, is as follows: KAGVTQTPRYLIKTRGQQVTLSCSPISGHRSVSWYQQTPGQGLQFLFEYFSETQRNKGNFPGRFSGRQFSNSRSEMNVSTLELGDSALYLCASSLSGIYNSPLHFGNGTRLTVT.

This clone came up once. The rearrangement joins TRBV5-6 to TRBJ2-1; the match to TRBD2 covers 8 bases. Germline values: CDR1 SGHDT, CDR2 YYEEEE. This CDR3 has 16 amino acids. Trimming at V came to 0 bases and at J to 0 bases, leaving 2 bases not matched to a gene. The CDR3 loop reads CASSLDGGGSYNEQFF. The CDR3 DNA follows: TGTGCCAGCAGCTTGGACGGGGGGGGCTCCTACAATGAGCAGTTCTTC.

The chain has TRBV5-1 and TRBJ2-6, with D perhaps TRBD2 (5 bases). The CDR3 runs 19 residues. CDR1 and CDR2 from the germline V gene are SGHRS and YFSETQ. V lost 0 bases to trimming and J lost 1 base, with 17 bases between them. DNA for the CDR3: TGCGCCAGCAGCTTGGCCCCGACCGGCCGAGGGTCTGGGGCCAACGTCCTGACTTTC. Translated: CASSLAPTGRGSGANVLTF.

This chain uses TRBV4-1 with TRBJ2-5; D ambiguous. Trimming took off 4 bases at V and 5 bases at J, with 14 bases between the two ends. Germline V CDR1 and CDR2: MGHRA, YSYEKL. The CDR3 spans 14 residues. DNA for the CDR3: TGCGCCAGCAGCCCGGGTATGTTCGGCGAGACCCAGTACTTC. Translation gives CASSPGMFGETQYF.

This chain links TRBV10-3 with TRBJ1-1, with 7 bases identical to TRBD1. J lost 1 base, V lost 10 bases, and 6 bases had no gene match. The germline V gene has CDR1 ENHRY and CDR2 SYGVKD. The CDR3 is made up of 13 amino acids. The DNA of the CDR3 is TGTGCCACCCTGGAGGGGGCGAACACTGAAGCTTTCTTT. Its translation is CATLEGANTEAFF.